This T cell receptor beta chain was retrieved from a study of blood T cells in healthy people across ages. Study overall: The capture of about one barcoded beta molecule per two T cells was achieved by template switching.

There are 16 residues in the CDR3. Germline V CDR1 and CDR2: DFQATT, SNEGSKA (reference sequence). Germline trimming cut 2 bases from V and 1 base from J; bases unmatched to any gene: 5. With a J-beta primer mix and a sample-barcoded 5' primer, a second PCR ran about 7 to 11 cycles. MiXCR, applied by TCRdb to the 5' RACE reads, yields one record per CDR3 protein. The profile covers approximately 900,000 distinct CDR3 sequences, with 29% appearing a single time and approximately 10% taken by the ten largest. This same sample was also taken into another study, of T cells of mothers and their children. That work adds: Mothers yielded over 9 million CDR3 reads, children about 3.1 million each.

This chain uses TRBV20-1 with TRBJ2-3; 11 nucleotides align to TRBD2. Sequencing input: blood. This TCR was sampled from a woman aged 40 to 50 in good health. This CDR3 reads CSARPASGGRTDTQYF. The CDR3 DNA follows: TGCAGTGCTAGACCTGCTAGCGGGGGGCGCACAGATACGCAGTATTTT.